This T cell receptor beta chain was sequenced during a study of blood T cell repertoires in COVID-19. At the level of the study: The United States, Italy and Spain supplied acute and convalescent COVID-19 samples.

Measured with immunoSEQ multiplex PCR; TCRdb has only the in-frame clones, and not every one. There are approximately 170,000 clones in the sample; over 85% occur only once, and 18% lies in the top ten. The TCR comes from a man aged 55 to 70 with active or convalescent COVID-19. Sequencing was performed on peripheral blood.

The CDR3 nucleotides are TGCACCAGCAGCCAAGATTCCCATTCGGGGCAAGAGACCCAGTACTTC. Amino acids: CTSSQDSHSGQETQYF. The chain combines TRBV1 with TRBJ2-5; the table gives TRBD2 as D, unverified against the DNA. TRBV1 is a recognized pseudogene. This CDR3 region has 16 residues.